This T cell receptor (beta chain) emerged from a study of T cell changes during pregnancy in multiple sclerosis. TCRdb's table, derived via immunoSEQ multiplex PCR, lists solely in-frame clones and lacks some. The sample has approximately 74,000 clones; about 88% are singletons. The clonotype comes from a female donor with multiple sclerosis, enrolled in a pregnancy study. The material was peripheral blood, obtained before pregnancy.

CDR3 protein: CASQAGSYEQYF. The CDR3 coding sequence is TGTGCCAGCCAAGCGGGTTCCTACGAGCAGTACTTC. J is TRBJ2-7 and V is TRBV27, with D perhaps matching TRBD2 (6 bases). Germline CDR1 is MNHEY and CDR2 is SMNVEV (reference sequence). The CDR3 covers 12 residues. V was cut by 8 bases and J by 1 base, with 9 bases left in between.